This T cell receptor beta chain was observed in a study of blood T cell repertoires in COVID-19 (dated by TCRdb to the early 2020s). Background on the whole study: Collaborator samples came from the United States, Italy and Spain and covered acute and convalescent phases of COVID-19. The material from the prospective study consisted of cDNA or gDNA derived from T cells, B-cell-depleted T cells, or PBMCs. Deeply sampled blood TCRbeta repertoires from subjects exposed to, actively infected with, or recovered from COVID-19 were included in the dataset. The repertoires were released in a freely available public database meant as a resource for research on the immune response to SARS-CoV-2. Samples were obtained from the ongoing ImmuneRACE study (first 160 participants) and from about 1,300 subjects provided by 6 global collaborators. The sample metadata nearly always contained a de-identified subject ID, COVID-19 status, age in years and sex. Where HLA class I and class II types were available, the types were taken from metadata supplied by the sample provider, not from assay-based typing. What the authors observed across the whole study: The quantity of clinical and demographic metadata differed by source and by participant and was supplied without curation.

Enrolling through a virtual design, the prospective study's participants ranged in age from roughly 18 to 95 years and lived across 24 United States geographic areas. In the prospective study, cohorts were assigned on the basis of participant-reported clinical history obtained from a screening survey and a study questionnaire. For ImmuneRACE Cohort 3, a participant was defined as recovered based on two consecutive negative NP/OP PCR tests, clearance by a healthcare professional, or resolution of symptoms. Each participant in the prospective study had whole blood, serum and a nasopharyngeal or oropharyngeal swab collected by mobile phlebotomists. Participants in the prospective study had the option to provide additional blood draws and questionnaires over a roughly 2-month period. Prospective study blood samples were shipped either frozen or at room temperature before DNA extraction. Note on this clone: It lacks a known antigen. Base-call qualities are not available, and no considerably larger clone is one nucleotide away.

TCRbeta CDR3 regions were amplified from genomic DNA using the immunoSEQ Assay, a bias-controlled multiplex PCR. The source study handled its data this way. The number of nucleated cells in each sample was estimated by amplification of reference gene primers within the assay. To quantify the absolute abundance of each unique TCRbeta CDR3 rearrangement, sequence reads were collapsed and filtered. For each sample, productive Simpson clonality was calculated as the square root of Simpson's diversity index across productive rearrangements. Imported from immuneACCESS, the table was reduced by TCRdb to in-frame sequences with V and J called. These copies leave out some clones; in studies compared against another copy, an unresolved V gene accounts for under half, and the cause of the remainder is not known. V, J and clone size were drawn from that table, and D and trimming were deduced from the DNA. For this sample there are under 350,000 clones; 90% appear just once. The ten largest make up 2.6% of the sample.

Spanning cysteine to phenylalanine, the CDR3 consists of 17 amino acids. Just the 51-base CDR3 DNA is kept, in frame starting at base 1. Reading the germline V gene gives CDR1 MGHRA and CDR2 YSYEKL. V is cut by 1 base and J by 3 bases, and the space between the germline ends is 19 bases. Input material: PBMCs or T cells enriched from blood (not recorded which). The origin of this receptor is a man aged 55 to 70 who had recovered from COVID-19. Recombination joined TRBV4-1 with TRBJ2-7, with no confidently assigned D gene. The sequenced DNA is TGCGCCAGCAGCCAAGTGGAACAGCATGAACTTAACTACGAGCAGTACTTC. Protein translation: CASSQVEQHELNYEQYF.